This TCR beta chain was found in a study of blood T cell repertoires in COVID-19. This clone was detected once. Original data processing: Reference gene primers were amplified, and this amplification served to estimate nucleated cell counts. Profiled with immunoSEQ multiplex PCR; TCRdb holds only in-frame clones, not every one. D and trimming were read from the DNA, whereas the V and J calls and clone size are those reported in that table. The sample shows about 200,000 clones, around nine tenths of them seen only once. The CDR3 length is 14 residues. With V trimmed by 6 bases and J by 7 bases, 9 bases remained unmatched. The germline V gene encodes CDR1 MNHEY and CDR2 SVGAGI.

Sequences were obtained from peripheral blood. The chain joins TRBV6-5 to TRBJ2-1, with TRBD2 matching over 7 bases. This clonotype originated in a man between 60 and 75 years old who had recovered from COVID-19. The CDR3: CASRAGVKRNEQFF. The CDR3 nucleotides are TGTGCCAGCAGGGCGGGAGTTAAGCGAAATGAGCAGTTCTTC.